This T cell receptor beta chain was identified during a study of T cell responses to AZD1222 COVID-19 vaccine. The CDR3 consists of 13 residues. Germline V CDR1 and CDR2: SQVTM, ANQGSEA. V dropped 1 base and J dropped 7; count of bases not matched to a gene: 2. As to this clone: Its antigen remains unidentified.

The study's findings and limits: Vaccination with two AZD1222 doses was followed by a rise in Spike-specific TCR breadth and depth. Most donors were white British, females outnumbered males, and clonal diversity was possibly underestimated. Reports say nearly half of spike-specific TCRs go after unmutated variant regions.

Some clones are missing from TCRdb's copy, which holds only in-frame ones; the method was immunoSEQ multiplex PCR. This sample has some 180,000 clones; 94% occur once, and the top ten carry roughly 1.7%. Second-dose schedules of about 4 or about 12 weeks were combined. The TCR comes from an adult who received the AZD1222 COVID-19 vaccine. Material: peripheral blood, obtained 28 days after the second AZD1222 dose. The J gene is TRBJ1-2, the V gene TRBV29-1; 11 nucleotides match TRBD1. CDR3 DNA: TGCAGCGTTGAAGGGACAGGGGGCGGTGGCTACACCTTC. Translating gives CSVEGTGGGGYTF.